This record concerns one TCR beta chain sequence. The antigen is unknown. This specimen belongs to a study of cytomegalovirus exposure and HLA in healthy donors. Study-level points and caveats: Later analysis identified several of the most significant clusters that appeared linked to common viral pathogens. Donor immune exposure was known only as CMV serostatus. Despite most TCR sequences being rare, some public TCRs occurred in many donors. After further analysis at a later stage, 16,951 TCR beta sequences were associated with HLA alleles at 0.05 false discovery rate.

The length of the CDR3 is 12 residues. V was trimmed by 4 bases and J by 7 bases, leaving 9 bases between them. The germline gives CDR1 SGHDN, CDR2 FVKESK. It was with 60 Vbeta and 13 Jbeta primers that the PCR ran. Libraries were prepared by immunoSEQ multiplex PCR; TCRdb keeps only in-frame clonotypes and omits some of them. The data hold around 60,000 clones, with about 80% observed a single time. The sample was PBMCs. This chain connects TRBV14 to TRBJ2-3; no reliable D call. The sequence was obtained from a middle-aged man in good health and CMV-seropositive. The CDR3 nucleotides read TGTGCCAGCAGCCCGTTCGGGTATACGCAGTATTTT. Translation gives CASSPFGYTQYF.